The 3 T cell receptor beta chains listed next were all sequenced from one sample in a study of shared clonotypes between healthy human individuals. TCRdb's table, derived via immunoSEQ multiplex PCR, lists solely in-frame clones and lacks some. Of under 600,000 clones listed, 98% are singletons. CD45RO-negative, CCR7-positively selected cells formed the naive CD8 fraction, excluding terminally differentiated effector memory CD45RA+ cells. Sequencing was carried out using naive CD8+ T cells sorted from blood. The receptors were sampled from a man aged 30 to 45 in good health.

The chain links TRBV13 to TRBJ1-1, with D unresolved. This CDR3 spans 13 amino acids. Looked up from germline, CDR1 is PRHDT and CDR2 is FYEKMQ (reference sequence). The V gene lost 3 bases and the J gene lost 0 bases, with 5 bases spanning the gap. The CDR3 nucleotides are TGTGCCAGCAGCTTGACCATGAACACTGAAGCTTTCTTT. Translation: CASSLTMNTEAFF.

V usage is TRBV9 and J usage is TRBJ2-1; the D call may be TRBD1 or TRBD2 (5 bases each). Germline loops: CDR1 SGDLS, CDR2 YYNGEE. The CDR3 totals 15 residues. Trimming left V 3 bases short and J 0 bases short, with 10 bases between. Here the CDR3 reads CASSDPGSSYNEQFF. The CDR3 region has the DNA TGTGCCAGCAGCGACCCAGGGAGCTCCTACAATGAGCAGTTCTTC.

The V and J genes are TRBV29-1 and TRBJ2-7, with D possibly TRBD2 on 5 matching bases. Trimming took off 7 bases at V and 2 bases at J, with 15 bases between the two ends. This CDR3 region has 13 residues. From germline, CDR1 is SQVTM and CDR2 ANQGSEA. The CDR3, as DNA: TGCAGCGCCCTAAACGGGGAAACCTACGAGCAGTACTTC. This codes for CSALNGETYEQYF.